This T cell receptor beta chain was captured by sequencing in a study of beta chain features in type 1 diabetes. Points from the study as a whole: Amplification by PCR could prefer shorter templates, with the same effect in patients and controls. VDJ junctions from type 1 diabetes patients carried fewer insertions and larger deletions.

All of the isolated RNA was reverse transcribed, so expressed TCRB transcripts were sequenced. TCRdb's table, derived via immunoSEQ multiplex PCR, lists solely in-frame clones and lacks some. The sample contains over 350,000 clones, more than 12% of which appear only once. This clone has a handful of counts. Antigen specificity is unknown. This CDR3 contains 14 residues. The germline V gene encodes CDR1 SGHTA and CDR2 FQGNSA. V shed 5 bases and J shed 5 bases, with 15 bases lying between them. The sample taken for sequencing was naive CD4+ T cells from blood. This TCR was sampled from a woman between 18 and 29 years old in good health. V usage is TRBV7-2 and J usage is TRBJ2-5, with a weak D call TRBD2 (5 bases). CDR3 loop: CASSRAPGGETQYF. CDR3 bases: TGTGCCAGCAGCCGGGCCCCGGGCGGGGAGACCCAGTACTTC.